A single sample is the source of the 30 T cell receptor beta chains below, sequenced in a study of shared clonotypes between healthy human individuals. Clones were read by immunoSEQ multiplex PCR, and TCRdb kept only the in-frame ones, dropping some. The sample holds millions of clones; around 90% are singletons and the top ten take roughly 0.14%. Sequences were obtained from naive CD4+ T cells sorted from blood. Stated subset: CD45RA+ positively selected. Receptors originate from a man between 18 and 29 years old in good health.

The genes are TRBV30 and TRBJ2-1; D gene uncertain. CDR3 length: 11 amino acids. Germline CDR1 reads GTSNPN; CDR2 reads SVGIG (reference sequence). V was pared by 1 base and J by 5 bases, with 3 bases between. The CDR3 protein is CAWSENNEQFF. The DNA for the CDR3 is TGTGCCTGGAGTGAAAACAATGAGCAGTTCTTC.

The chain is built from TRBV6-1 and TRBJ2-7; TRBD1 agrees at 11 bases. V shed 6 bases, J shed 7 bases, and the junction held 8 bases outside the gene matches. Germline CDR1 MNHNS, CDR2 SASEGT. The CDR3 extends over 14 amino acids. In DNA, the CDR3 is TGTGCCAGCAGCGGAGGACAGGGGGCAGGAGAGCAGTACTTC. It is translated as CASSGGQGAGEQYF.

The chain joins TRBV19 to TRBJ1-2; D may be TRBD1 (6 bases). CDR3 length: 15 amino acids. V shed 6 bases and J shed 6 bases, with 20 bases lying between them. CDR1 LNHDA and CDR2 SQIVND come from the germline V gene (reference sequence). CDR3 nucleotides: TGTGCCAGTAGCCTACAGGGTCCTCAGCAGGATGGCTACACCTTC. Protein sequence: CASSLQGPQQDGYTF.

Here the CDR3 reads CASSLDGTSGKNTGELFF. DNA for the CDR3: TGTGCCAGCAGCTTAGATGGGACTAGCGGGAAAAACACCGGGGAGCTGTTTTTT. The chain links TRBV7-2 to TRBJ2-2, with 13 bases aligning to TRBD2. The CDR3 length is 18 residues. V was pared by 1 base and J by 2 bases, with 4 bases of the junction left unmatched. Germline V gives CDR1 SGHTA, CDR2 FQGNSA.

This clone has a single count. V gene TRBV5-4 combines with J gene TRBJ1-6, with 8 bases fitting TRBD1. CDR1 is SGHNT and CDR2 is YYREEE in the germline V gene (reference sequence). J lost 13 bases, V lost 0 bases, and 9 bases had no gene match. The CDR3 is 15 amino acids. CDR3 nucleotides: TGTGCCAGCAGCTTGGGTTCTGCGGACAGGGCGCCCCTCCACTTT. It codes for CASSLGSADRAPLHF.

The rearrangement uses TRBV9 and TRBJ1-2; 8 bases map to TRBD1. Germline CDR1 and CDR2: SGDLS and YYNGEE. V trimming: 5 bases; J trimming: 5 bases; junction bases outside the gene matches: 5. This CDR3 has 13 residues. CDR3 residues: CASRRTGQYGYTF. In DNA form, the CDR3 reads TGTGCCAGCAGACGGACAGGGCAGTATGGCTACACCTTC.

This chain connects TRBV10-2 to TRBJ1-1; no reliable D call. V shed 4 bases and J shed 7 bases, with 16 bases lying between them. The CDR3 runs to 14 residues. Germline V gene lookup returns CDR1 WSHSY and CDR2 SAAADI. The CDR3 spells CASSVGGLTGEAFF. The CDR3, as DNA: TGCGCCAGCAGTGTTGGAGGCCTAACGGGTGAAGCTTTCTTT.

V usage is TRBV10-1 and J usage is TRBJ2-3, with D tentatively TRBD1 (5 bases). Germline-derived CDR1 and CDR2 are WNHNN and SYGVQD (reference sequence). V was pared by 0 bases and J by 2 bases, with 12 bases between. This CDR3 has 16 residues. This CDR3 reads CASSESRDSPTDTQYF. Here the CDR3 DNA reads TGCGCCAGCAGTGAGTCCAGGGATTCGCCCACAGATACGCAGTATTTT.

This clone was observed once. The chain joins TRBV7-2 to TRBJ2-1; D remains unclear. This CDR3 region has 12 residues. V was pared by 7 bases and J by 7 bases, with 11 bases between. Germline V gene lookup returns CDR1 SGHTA and CDR2 FQGNSA. The CDR3 region is CASTPRGNEQFF. Written as DNA, the CDR3 is TGTGCCAGCACCCCCCGAGGTAATGAGCAGTTCTTC.

The chain employs TRBV5-6 and TRBJ2-2, with D possibly TRBD1 on 5 matching bases. CDR1 is SGHDT and CDR2 is YYEEEE in the germline V gene. CDR3 size: 18 residues. V shed 0 bases and J shed 0 bases, with 15 bases lying between them. CDR3 sequence (DNA): TGTGCCAGCAGCTTGGCCCCGAGACAGATAGCGAACACCGGGGAGCTGTTTTTT. Translated: CASSLAPRQIANTGELFF.

The V gene is TRBV4-1, the J gene TRBJ2-7, with TRBD2 as a possible D gene (7 bases). Germline assignment: CDR1 MGHRA and CDR2 YSYEKL. CDR3 length: 15 amino acids. V was trimmed by 0 bases and J by 5 bases, leaving 14 bases between them. As DNA, the CDR3 is TGCGCCAGCAGCCAAGAACTAGGGGGGGGGAACGAGCAGTACTTC. Translating it yields CASSQELGGGNEQYF.

CDR3 coding DNA: TGTGCCAGCACCCCTAGCAGGGCGCAGGAGACCCAGTACTTC. Its protein is CASTPSRAQETQYF. The rearrangement uses TRBV6-5 and TRBJ2-5; perhaps D is TRBD1 or TRBD2 (5 bases each). This CDR3 is built from 14 residues. Germline CDR1 and CDR2: MNHEY and SVGAGI. V was shortened by 7 bases and J by 5 bases, with 17 bases between the two germline ends.

This clone came up once. V gene TRBV18 combines with J gene TRBJ2-3; TRBD1 matches at 10 bases. CDR1 is KGHSH, CDR2 LQKENI, per germline. The CDR3 is made up of 16 amino acids. V dropped 4 bases and J dropped 0; count of bases not matched to a gene: 4. CDR3 amino acids: CASSLGQGGSTDTQYF. In nucleotides, the CDR3 is TGTGCCAGCTCACTCGGACAGGGGGGAAGCACAGATACGCAGTATTTT.

The J gene is TRBJ2-3, the V gene TRBV11-2; D unclear. The CDR3 is 10 residues long. The V gene lost 2 bases and the J gene lost 11 bases, with 5 bases spanning the gap. Germline CDR1 SGHAT, CDR2 FQNNGV. The chain's CDR3 is CASSLTQQYF. CDR3 nucleotides: TGTGCCAGCAGCTTAACTCAGCAGTATTTT.

This clone appeared a few times. This rearrangement joins TRBV18 to TRBJ1-5, with no clear D. V was shortened by 5 bases and J by 0 bases, with 8 bases between the two germline ends. Germline V gene lookup returns CDR1 KGHSH and CDR2 LQKENI. The CDR3 runs 14 residues. This CDR3 is CASSALDSNQPQHF. CDR3 in DNA: TGTGCCAGCTCAGCCTTAGATAGCAATCAGCCCCAGCATTTT.

This chain uses TRBV18 with TRBJ2-2, with 7 bases matching TRBD2. Losses at the gene ends were 0 bases for V and 2 bases for J; bases not matched to a gene: 3. This CDR3 has 16 amino acids. The germline gives CDR1 KGHSH, CDR2 LQKENI. CDR3 sequence reads: CASSPPSGDNTGELFF. The CDR3 DNA reads as TGTGCCAGCTCACCACCGAGCGGGGACAACACCGGGGAGCTGTTTTTT.

The chain uses TRBV11-2 and TRBJ2-7, with D unresolved. Germline lookup yields CDR1 SGHAT and CDR2 FQNNGV. V shed 1 base and J shed 6 bases, with 10 bases lying between them. This CDR3 spans 13 amino acids. DNA for the CDR3: TGTGCCAGCAGCTTAGCCCCCCTGGGCGAGCAGTACTTC. This encodes CASSLAPLGEQYF.

The chain is built from TRBV6-1 and TRBJ2-3, with D tentatively TRBD1 or TRBD2 (5 bases each). The germline V gene has CDR1 MNHNS and CDR2 SASEGT. V dropped 3 bases and J dropped 1 base, with 11 bases sitting between them. CDR3 length: 15 residues. CDR3 DNA sequence: TGTGCCAGCAGTGATAGGGGAGCGGGCACAGATACGCAGTATTTT. It yields the protein CASSDRGAGTDTQYF.

The V call is TRBV19, the J call TRBJ2-4; 8 bases align to TRBD1. Germline values: CDR1 LNHDA, CDR2 SQIVND (reference sequence). The CDR3 is 15 residues long. V lost 5 bases, J lost 1 base, and 4 bases stayed unmatched. Written as DNA, the CDR3 is TGTGCCAGTAGTCCGACAGGGGAGGCCAAAAACATTCAGTACTTC. It translates to CASSPTGEAKNIQYF.

A remark on this clone: The same CDR3 arises from other DNA sequences in this sample as well. The V call is TRBV6-5, the J call TRBJ1-1; no definite D call. Trimming stripped 6 bases from V and 0 bases from J, with 5 bases between. In germline, CDR1 is MNHEY, CDR2 SVGAGI. The CDR3 is made up of 12 amino acids. The CDR3 region is CASSSVNTEAFF. The CDR3 DNA follows: TGTGCCAGCAGCTCGGTGAACACTGAAGCTTTCTTT.

The table lists this clone with a count of one. The chain carries TRBV11-2 and TRBJ1-1; D perhaps matches TRBD1 (6 bases). Trimming left V 1 base short and J 2 bases short, with 11 bases between. The length of the CDR3 is 15 residues. Germline assignment: CDR1 SGHAT and CDR2 FQNNGV. CDR3 sequence: CASSLVQGINTEAFF. The DNA of the CDR3 is TGTGCCAGCAGCTTAGTTCAGGGGATCAACACTGAAGCTTTCTTT.

This clone was recorded once. V and J are TRBV28 and TRBJ2-7; maybe TRBD1 (5 bases). In germline, CDR1 is MDHEN, CDR2 SYDVKM. This CDR3 spans 13 amino acids. V dropped 5 bases and J dropped 2 bases, with 10 bases sitting between them. The CDR3 loop is CASSATVPYEQYF. The CDR3 region has the DNA TGTGCCAGCAGTGCGACAGTTCCCTACGAGCAGTACTTC.

This chain connects TRBV19 to TRBJ2-3, with TRBD2 matching over 7 bases. The CDR3 totals 16 residues. V shed 5 bases, J shed 2 bases, and the junction held 10 bases outside the gene matches. Germline V gene lookup returns CDR1 LNHDA and CDR2 SQIVND (reference sequence). The CDR3 coding sequence is TGTGCCAGTAGTTCCCTGACTAGCAGGATCACAGATACGCAGTATTTT. Amino acids: CASSSLTSRITDTQYF.

The count of this clone is one. Additional DNA sequences in this sample encode the identical CDR3. This rearrangement joins TRBV11-3 to TRBJ2-7, with 7 nucleotides matching TRBD2. V gave up 3 bases and J gave up 1 base; unmatched junction bases: 0. CDR1 SGHNT and CDR2 YENEEA come from the germline V gene. The CDR3 length is 13 residues. Written as DNA, the CDR3 is TGTGCCAGCAGCTTGGGGGGGTCCTACGAGCAGTACTTC. It is translated as CASSLGGSYEQYF.

This chain uses TRBV4-1 with TRBJ1-4; D is possibly TRBD1 (5 bases). Trimming took 0 bases from V and 1 from J, leaving 12 bases between them. CDR3 length equals 17 residues. Germline V gives CDR1 MGHRA, CDR2 YSYEKL. The CDR3 DNA reads TGCGCCAGCAGCCAAGAATCGGGGGAGTTAACTAATGAAAAACTGTTTTTT. It yields the protein CASSQESGELTNEKLFF.

Notes on this clone: Other DNA variants within this sample encode the same CDR3. The V and J genes are TRBV18 and TRBJ2-2, with 10 bases matching TRBD2. CDR3 length equals 18 residues. The V and J ends lost 1 base and 2 bases, in that order; junction bases with no gene match: 7. Germline-derived CDR1 and CDR2 are KGHSH and LQKENI. The CDR3 DNA reads as TGTGCCAGCTCACCACGGGCTAGCGGGAGTCTCAACACCGGGGAGCTGTTTTTT. Its translation: CASSPRASGSLNTGELFF.

CDR3 nucleotides: TGTGCCAGCAGTTCCCCAGATCTCGGGTATGGCTACACCTTC. Its protein is CASSSPDLGYGYTF. The rearrangement joins TRBV6-5 to TRBJ1-2; D is undetermined. The V gene's germline CDR1 is MNHEY and CDR2 SVGAGI. Deletions cut 4 bases from V and 5 bases from J, with 14 bases between. The CDR3 has 14 residues.

V is TRBV9 and J is TRBJ2-3, with 12 positions matching TRBD2. The CDR3 spans 17 residues. J gave up 3 bases and V 3 bases, and 8 bases lay outside the gene matches. Germline CDR1 reads SGDLS; CDR2 reads YYNGEE. The CDR3 region has the DNA TGTGCCAGCAGCGCGACTAGCGGGGGTTTCGTTACAGATACGCAGTATTTT. Translation gives CASSATSGGFVTDTQYF.

This chain joins TRBV5-6 and TRBJ2-6, with D perhaps TRBD1 (6 bases). The CDR3 has 17 residues. Germline-derived CDR1 and CDR2 are SGHDT and YYEEEE. V gave up 6 bases and J gave up 2 bases, with 18 bases separating them. The CDR3 DNA reads as TGTGCCAGCACCCTCCGGACAGTCCGGACTGGGGCCAACGTCCTGACTTTC. Its translation is CASTLRTVRTGANVLTF. The variable domain in full, with the rest retrieved from reference TRBV5-6 and TRBJ2-6, is DAGVTQSPTHLIKTRGQQVTLRCSPKSGHDTVSWYQQALGQGPQFIFQYYEEEERQRGNFPDRFSGHQFPNYSSELNVNALLLGDSALYLCASTLRTVRTGANVLTFGAGSRLTVL.

The V call is TRBV11-2, the J call TRBJ1-3; the D is unclear. The V end was cut by 1 base, the J end by 2 bases, with 3 bases between. Germline assignment: CDR1 SGHAT and CDR2 FQNNGV. This CDR3 contains 13 residues. In DNA form, the CDR3 reads TGTGCCAGCAGCTTAGGAACTGGAAACACCATATATTTT. Protein: CASSLGTGNTIYF.